This T cell receptor (beta chain) was documented in a study of blood T cell repertoires in COVID-19. Looking at the study overall: Acute and convalescent COVID-19 samples came from the United States, Italy and Spain. Sources were T cells, B-cell-depleted T cells, or PBMCs; the material itself was cDNA or gDNA.

The CDR3 loop spans 14 amino acids. The V gene lost 3 bases and the J gene lost 3 bases, with 13 bases spanning the gap. Germline assignment: CDR1 SGDLS and CDR2 YYNGEE. Original analysis: Nucleated cell counts were estimated from reference gene primer amplification. This table comes from immunoSEQ multiplex PCR, and its TCRdb copy is limited to in-frame clones, with some not included. V, J and clone size derive from that table, while D and trimming were established from the DNA sequence. Of approximately 54,000 clones listed, around 84% are singletons. A single count supports this clone. This receptor was obtained from a man at least 80 years old with active COVID-19. The specimen was peripheral blood. The gene calls are TRBV9 and TRBJ2-7, with D perhaps matching TRBD2 (6 bases). This CDR3 reads CASSGGVADYEQYF. The CDR3 nucleotides read TGTGCCAGCAGCGGAGGAGTAGCGGACTACGAGCAGTACTTC.